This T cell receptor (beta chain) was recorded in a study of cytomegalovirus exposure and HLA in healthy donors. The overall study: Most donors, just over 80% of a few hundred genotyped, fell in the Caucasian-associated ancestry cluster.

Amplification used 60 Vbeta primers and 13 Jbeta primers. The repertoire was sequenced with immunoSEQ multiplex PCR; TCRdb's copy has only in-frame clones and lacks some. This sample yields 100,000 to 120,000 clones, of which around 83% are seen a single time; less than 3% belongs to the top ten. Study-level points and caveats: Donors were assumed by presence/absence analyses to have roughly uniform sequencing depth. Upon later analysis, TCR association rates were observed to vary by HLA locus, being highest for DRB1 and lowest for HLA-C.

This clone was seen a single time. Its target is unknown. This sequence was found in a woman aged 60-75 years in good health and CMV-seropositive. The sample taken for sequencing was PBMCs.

Here the CDR3 reads CASSVGQSQETQYF. The CDR3 DNA reads as TGCGCCAGCAGCGTGGGACAGTCCCAAGAGACCCAGTACTTC. This chain uses TRBV5-1 with TRBJ2-5; 7 positions match TRBD1. The CDR3 totals 14 residues. V lost 4 bases and J lost 1; bases outside the gene matches: 4. Germline V gene lookup returns CDR1 SGHRS and CDR2 YFSETQ.